Following are 21 T cell receptor beta chains from one sample sequenced in a study of neoadjuvant nivolumab and ipilimumab in lung cancer. Assay used: immunoSEQ multiplex PCR; TCRdb lists only in-frame clones, some missing. The repertoire holds 25,000 to 35,000 clones, with roughly 90% as singletons. Sample: peripheral blood, taken after neoadjuvant nivolumab, alone or with ipilimumab, at or shortly before surgery. All receptors derive from an adult with non-small cell lung cancer.

The V gene is TRBV5-4, the J gene TRBJ2-2; 12 bases line up with TRBD2. Germline CDR1 SGHNT, CDR2 YYREEE (reference sequence). Germline trimming cut 3 bases from V and 4 bases from J; bases unmatched to any gene: 4. The CDR3 loop spans 16 amino acids. CDR3 nucleotide sequence: TGTGCCAGCAGCTCGACTAGCGGGAGTGGCACCGGGGAGCTGTTTTTT. It specifies CASSSTSGSGTGELFF.

The genes are TRBV29-1 and TRBJ1-1; 7 bases fit TRBD1. Germline V gives CDR1 SQVTM, CDR2 ANQGSEA. This CDR3 is 13 amino acids long. The junction had 8 bases not matched to a gene; V was cut back by 6 bases and J by 4 bases. CDR3 sequence reads: CSVTRTGGTEAFF. The CDR3, as DNA: TGCAGCGTGACCCGGACAGGCGGCACTGAAGCTTTCTTT.

The chain joins TRBV28 to TRBJ2-1; unclear D gene. Germline CDR1 reads MDHEN; CDR2 reads SYDVKM. This CDR3 is 14 amino acids long. V lost 6 bases, J lost 6 bases, and 15 bases lay in between. The CDR3 DNA reads TGTGCCAGCAGACCAGCCCCCGCTAGCAATGAGCAGTTCTTC. Residues: CASRPAPASNEQFF.

V is TRBV25-1 and J is TRBJ2-7; TRBD1 agrees at 7 bases. The V gene end was trimmed by 5 bases and the J gene end by 2 bases; junction bases not matched to a gene: 6. CDR1 is MGHDK and CDR2 is SYGVNS in the germline V gene. CDR3 size: 14 residues. The CDR3 DNA is TGTGCCAGCAGTCCATCCGGGACAGCCTACGAGCAGTACTTC. As protein: CASSPSGTAYEQYF.

The J gene is TRBJ1-1, the V gene TRBV5-1; 9 bases match TRBD1. V gave up 0 bases and J gave up 8 bases; unmatched junction bases: 2. The CDR3 extends over 13 amino acids. CDR1 and CDR2 from the germline V gene are SGHRS and YFSETQ. DNA for the CDR3: TGCGCCAGCAGCTTGGATGGACAGGGGGAAGCTTTCTTT. Encoded protein: CASSLDGQGEAFF.

The chain combines TRBV29-1 with TRBJ1-4, with D tentatively TRBD1 (5 bases). The CDR3 is 14 amino acids. CDR1 is SQVTM and CDR2 is ANQGSEA in the germline V gene. Trimming pared 1 base from V and 6 bases from J, leaving 12 bases between. The CDR3 region has the DNA TGCAGCGTTGAAGCGGCCGGGGGGGATGAAAAACTGTTTTTT. As protein: CSVEAAGGDEKLFF.

This chain links TRBV19 with TRBJ1-5, with a weak D call TRBD1 (6 bases). This CDR3 has 13 residues. The germline gives CDR1 LNHDA, CDR2 SQIVND (reference sequence). V lost 5 bases and J lost 7, with 12 bases in between. The chain's CDR3 is CASSEGGMQPQHF. Written as DNA, the CDR3 is TGTGCCAGTAGTGAGGGGGGAATGCAGCCCCAGCATTTT.

The V and J genes are TRBV6-1 and TRBJ1-4; D is uncertain. Germline CDR1 and CDR2: MNHNS and SASEGT. Trimming removed 0 bases at V and 8 bases at J, with 7 bases between. The length of the CDR3 is 13 residues. CDR3 sequence: CASSEAPGEKLFF. The CDR3 DNA follows: TGTGCCAGCAGTGAAGCCCCAGGAGAAAAACTGTTTTTT.

The V call is TRBV2, the J call TRBJ1-5, with D possibly being TRBD1 (6 bases). The V gene lost 7 bases and the J gene lost 5 bases, with 15 bases spanning the gap. The CDR3 is 14 amino acids. The germline gives CDR1 SNHLY, CDR2 FYNNEI. The CDR3 sequence: CASNGGGGDQPQHF. CDR3 nucleotides: TGTGCCAGCAATGGAGGGGGGGGAGATCAGCCCCAGCATTTT.

The rearrangement links TRBV18 to TRBJ2-7, with no clear D. Trimming took 6 bases from V and 2 from J, leaving 17 bases between them. The germline gives CDR1 KGHSH, CDR2 LQKENI. This CDR3 is built from 15 residues. CDR3 nucleotide sequence: TGTGCCAGCTCGCCCGACACTTCATCGGCCTACGAGCAGTACTTC. Its protein product is CASSPDTSSAYEQYF.

The chain couples TRBV5-1 to TRBJ1-2; the match to TRBD1 covers 7 bases. The CDR3 runs to 15 residues. The germline CDR1 and CDR2 sequences are SGHRS and YFSETQ. The J segment lost 0 bases and the V segment lost 3 bases, leaving 5 bases of the junction unmatched. The CDR3 bases are TGCGCCAGCAGCTGGGGGACAGCAGCTAACTATGGCTACACCTTC. Amino acid sequence: CASSWGTAANYGYTF. Based on the CDR3 plus reference TRBV5-1 and TRBJ1-2, the full variable domain is KAGVTQTPRYLIKTRGQQVTLSCSPISGHRSVSWYQQTPGQGLQFLFEYFSETQRNKGNFPGRFSGRQFSNSRSEMNVSTLELGDSALYLCASSWGTAANYGYTFGSGTRLTVV.

The rearrangement uses TRBV5-6 and TRBJ2-1, with TRBD1 matching 7 bases. Germline V gene lookup returns CDR1 SGHDT and CDR2 YYEEEE. This CDR3 contains 14 residues. Germline trimming cut 2 bases from V and 3 bases from J; bases unmatched to any gene: 2. Here the CDR3 reads CASSFTGVYNEQFF. The CDR3 coding sequence is TGTGCCAGCAGCTTCACAGGGGTCTACAATGAGCAGTTCTTC.

The J gene is TRBJ2-1, the V gene TRBV5-1; D tentatively fits TRBD1 or TRBD2 (5 bases each). The V end was cut by 4 bases, the J end by 15 bases, with 17 bases between. The CDR3 extends over 12 amino acids. Per germline, CDR1 SGHRS and CDR2 YFSETQ. The CDR3, as DNA: TGCGCCAGCAGCCTTACAGGCCCCGCGGGGTTCTTC. Translating gives CASSLTGPAGFF.

With regard to this clone: The DNA is omitted, as the CDR3 cannot be located on it reliably, and the CDR3 follows TCRdb's listing. The chain links TRBV27 to TRBJ2-1; TRBD1, the table's D call, lacks a check against the DNA. The germline V gene encodes CDR1 MNHEY and CDR2 SMNVEV (reference sequence). The CDR3 comprises 15 residues, both ends counted. CDR3: CASSTVGTGIIQPFF.

This chain joins TRBV4-1 and TRBJ1-1, with 7 bases matching TRBD1. V shed 3 bases and J 7 bases; nucleotides not matched to a gene: 29. Germline V gene lookup returns CDR1 MGHRA and CDR2 YSYEKL. CDR3 size: 21 residues. The CDR3 DNA is TGCGCCAGCAGCCAGCGTTATATCCCGGGACAGTCTACTATACTCCCAAATGAAGCTTTCTTT. Translated: CASSQRYIPGQSTILPNEAFF.

The chain recombines TRBV10-2 with TRBJ2-7; tentatively, D is TRBD1 (5 bases). There are 14 residues in the CDR3. CDR1 and CDR2 (germline): WSHSY, SAAADI. The V and J ends lost 3 bases and 5 bases respectively, with 14 bases between them. CDR3 protein: CASSDQGRGNEQYF. CDR3 bases: TGCGCCAGCAGTGACCAGGGCAGAGGTAACGAGCAGTACTTC.

The chain's CDR3 is CASSLDRGGWQPQHF. As DNA, the CDR3 is TGTGCCAGCAGCTTAGATCGGGGGGGCTGGCAGCCCCAGCATTTT. V is TRBV11-2 and J is TRBJ1-5, with D perhaps TRBD1 (6 bases). This CDR3 contains 15 residues. Germline CDR1 reads SGHAT; CDR2 reads FQNNGV. Trimming pared 0 bases from V and 7 bases from J, leaving 13 bases between.

The rearrangement joins TRBV6-5 to TRBJ2-7, with a tentative D call TRBD2 (6 bases). CDR3 length: 14 residues. Germline V gene data show CDR1 as MNHEY and CDR2 as SVGAGI. Deletions cut 3 bases from V and 7 bases from J, with 16 bases between. The CDR3 here is CASSYKRAVSEQYF. In DNA form, the CDR3 reads TGTGCCAGCAGTTATAAGCGGGCGGTTTCGGAGCAGTACTTC.

The table lists this clone with a count of one. The CDR3 region has the DNA TGTGCCAGCAGCTTTCTCAGCCTACTCGACTATGGCTACACCTTC. This gives the protein CASSFLSLLDYGYTF. The chain combines TRBV5-6 with TRBJ1-2; no definite D call. The V end was cut by 2 bases, the J end by 3 bases, with 14 bases between. In germline, CDR1 is SGHDT, CDR2 YYEEEE. The CDR3 sequence is 15 residues long.

The rearrangement joins TRBV6-1 to TRBJ1-4; 10 bases map to TRBD1. Trimming removed 4 bases from V and 7 bases from J; junction bases left unmatched: 3. The length of the CDR3 is 14 residues. CDR1 and CDR2 from the germline V gene are MNHNS and SASEGT. The chain's CDR3 is CASSAGQGGEKLFF. As DNA, the CDR3 is TGTGCCAGCAGTGCAGGACAGGGGGGTGAAAAACTGTTTTTT.

The genes are TRBV15 and TRBJ1-2; 7 nucleotides agree with TRBD1. There are 16 residues in the CDR3. The V gene end was trimmed by 0 bases and the J gene end by 6 bases; junction bases not matched to a gene: 10. Germline CDR1 and CDR2: LNHNV and YYDKDF (reference sequence). The CDR3 bases are TGTGCCACCAGCAGAGATCTAGGGGGCGGTCAAGATGGCTACACCTTC. Its protein is CATSRDLGGGQDGYTF. The variable domain in full, with the rest retrieved from reference TRBV15 and TRBJ1-2, is DAMVIQNPRYQVTQFGKPVTLSCSQTLNHNVMYWYQQKSSQAPKLLFHYYDKDFNNEADTPDNFQSRRPNTSFCFLDIRSPGLGDTAMYLCATSRDLGGGQDGYTFGSGTRLTVV.